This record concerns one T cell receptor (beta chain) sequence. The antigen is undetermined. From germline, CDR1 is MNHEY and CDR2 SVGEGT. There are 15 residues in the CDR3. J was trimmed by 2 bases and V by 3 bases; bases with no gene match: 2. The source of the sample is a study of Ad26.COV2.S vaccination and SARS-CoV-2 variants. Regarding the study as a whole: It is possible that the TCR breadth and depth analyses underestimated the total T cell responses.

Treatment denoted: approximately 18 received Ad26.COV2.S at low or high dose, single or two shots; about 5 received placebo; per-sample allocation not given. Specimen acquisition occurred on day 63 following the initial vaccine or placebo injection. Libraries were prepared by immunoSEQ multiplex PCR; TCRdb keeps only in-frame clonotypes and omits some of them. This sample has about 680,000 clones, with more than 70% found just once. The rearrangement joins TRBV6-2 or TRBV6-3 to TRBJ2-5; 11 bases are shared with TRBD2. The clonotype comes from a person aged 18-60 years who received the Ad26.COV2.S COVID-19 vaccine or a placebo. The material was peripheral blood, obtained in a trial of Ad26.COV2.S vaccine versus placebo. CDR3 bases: TGTGCCAGCAGTTATCCTAGCGGGGGGCAAGAGACCCAGTACTTC. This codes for CASSYPSGGQETQYF.